The entry that follows covers one TCR beta chain sequence. This sample is part of a study of blood T cell repertoires in COVID-19. Across the study: The origin of the acute and convalescent COVID-19 samples was the United States, Italy and Spain. T cells, B-cell-depleted T cells, or PBMCs provided the cDNA or gDNA that served as material.

Per the study methods: Estimated nucleated cell counts came from reference gene primer amplification. The data were produced by immunoSEQ multiplex PCR, yet TCRdb's version contains in-frame clones alone and is incomplete. V, J and clone size are taken as reported in that table, and D and trimming were inferred from the DNA itself. The sample includes 150,000 to 200,000 clones, around four fifths of them seen just once. CDR3 length: 16 residues. Unmatched junction bases numbered 10, after V lost 3 bases and J lost 4 bases. Germline-derived CDR1 and CDR2 are DFQATT and SNEGSKA (reference sequence). Sequencing used peripheral blood. The sequence was obtained from an elderly woman with active or convalescent COVID-19. The rearrangement links TRBV20-1 to TRBJ2-1; 9 nucleotides align to TRBD2. The CDR3 protein is CSASSRGGLFYNEQFF. CDR3 DNA: TGCAGTGCTAGTTCGCGGGGGGGCCTTTTTTACAATGAGCAGTTCTTC.